Listed below are T cell receptor beta chains from one sample, sequenced in a study of shared clonotypes between healthy human individuals. Some clones are missing from TCRdb's copy, which holds only in-frame ones; the method was immunoSEQ multiplex PCR. The sample has some 2,000,000 clones; less than 95% are singletons. Sequencing was performed on naive CD8+ T cells sorted from blood. These receptors were collected from a man younger than 35 in good health. CDR3s include the opening cysteine and the closing phenylalanine or tryptophan. A D gene is named only where the DNA matches it firmly. Clone size, where shown, is once, few, many, or a class for clones that have expanded.

>TRBD2|once|TRBV6-6|TRBJ2-2
TGTGCCAGTCGGACTAGCGCTAACACCGGGGAGCTGTTTTTT
CASRTSANTGELFF
>TRBD2|.|TRBV11-2|TRBJ2-7
TGTGCCAGCAGCTTAGGACTAGCGGGGACCTACGAGCAGTACTTC
CASSLGLAGTYEQYF
>.|once|TRBV9|TRBJ2-3
TGTGCCAGCGACGCCGGAGCGGGAGATACGCAGTATTTT
CASDAGAGDTQYF
>.|.|TRBV25-1|TRBJ2-7
TGTGCCAGCAGTGAGGATTACCCATCCTACGAGCAGTACTTC
CASSEDYPSYEQYF
>.|.|TRBV7-9|TRBJ2-7
TGTGCCAGCAGCCCACCCCACGGATACAGAAGCTCCTACGAGCAGTACTTC
CASSPPHGYRSSYEQYF
>.|.|TRBV6-5|TRBJ1-3
TGTGCCAGCAGTTACTCGGAGAGTCCGGGAAACACCATATATTTT
CASSYSESPGNTIYF
>.|.|TRBV11-2|TRBJ2-5
TGTGCCAGCAGCTCAGATAGGGGGCAAGAGACCCAGTACTTC
CASSSDRGQETQYF
>TRBD2|.|TRBV27|TRBJ2-7
TGTGCCAGCAGTTTAAAAGGGGACTACCCCTCGGAGCAGTACTTC
CASSLKGDYPSEQYF
>TRBD2|.|TRBV27|TRBJ2-5
TGTGCCAGCAGTTTTTCGGGGACTAGGGGGGAGACCCAGTACTTC
CASSFSGTRGETQYF
>.|.|TRBV7-8|TRBJ1-6
TGTGCCAGCAGCTTACCTAGCTCCTATAATTCACCCCTCCACTTT
CASSLPSSYNSPLHF
>TRBD1|.|TRBV11-2|TRBJ1-4
TGTGCCAGCAGCTCTCGAGGGGGCCGGAATGAAAAACTGTTTTTT
CASSSRGGRNEKLFF
>.|.|TRBV6-1|TRBJ2-7
TGTGCCAGCAGTGAAGGCCCATCCTCGTATTACGAGCAGTACTTC
CASSEGPSSYYEQYF
>.|.|TRBV7-9|TRBJ2-7
TGTGCCAGCAGCTTTCCCGCTCGCCGAAGACAAGGAGAAACCTACGAGCAGTACTTC
CASSFPARRRQGETYEQYF
>.|once|TRBV6-1|TRBJ1-1
TGTGCCAGCAGCCCCCTTAGGGGCGATCACACTGAAGCTTTCTTT
CASSPLRGDHTEAFF
>TRBD1|.|TRBV27|TRBJ2-7
TGTGCCAGCACCCACACCGGGACAGGGGTCTCCTACGAGCAGTACTTC
CASTHTGTGVSYEQYF
>TRBD1|once|TRBV4-1|TRBJ1-5
TGCGCCAGCAGCCAAGGACAGGGTGGCAATCAGCCCCAGCATTTT
CASSQGQGGNQPQHF
>.|.|TRBV4-1|TRBJ1-4
TGCGCCAGCAGCCAAGATCAAGGGGGTAATGAAAAACTGTTTTTT
CASSQDQGGNEKLFF
>.|.|TRBV5-1|TRBJ1-2
TGCGCCAGCAGCTTGTTTAGGGGATTAAACTATGGCTACACCTTC
CASSLFRGLNYGYTF
>TRBD2|few|TRBV29-1|TRBJ2-1
TGCAGCGTCGGGGGGGCCCCCCTCAATGAGCAGTTCTTC
CSVGGAPLNEQFF
>.|.|TRBV6-6|TRBJ2-2
TGTGCCAGCAGTTCCCGACAGGGAGGTACCGGGGAGCTGTTTTTT
CASSSRQGGTGELFF
>TRBD1|few|TRBV19|TRBJ1-5
TGTGCCAGTAGTATCCAACAGGGGGCCGGGCAGCCCCAGCATTTT
CASSIQQGAGQPQHF
>TRBD2|.|TRBV30|TRBJ2-5
TGTGCCTGGAGTGTATTCGGGGGGGAGACCCAGTACTTC
CAWSVFGGETQYF
>TRBD1|once|TRBV9|TRBJ2-7
TGTGCCAGCAGCGTGGGGACAGCCATCTACGAGCAGTACTTC
CASSVGTAIYEQYF
>TRBD2|once|TRBV27|TRBJ2-2
TGTGCCAGTTCCGGGCGGGGAGGGTCCGGGGAGCTGTTTTTT
CASSGRGGSGELFF
>TRBD1|.|TRBV4-1|TRBJ2-1
TGCGCCAGCAGCCCCTTCCGGGACAGCCATTACAATGAGCAGTTCTTC
CASSPFRDSHYNEQFF
>.|.|TRBV25-1|TRBJ2-6
TGTGCCAGCAGTGATGTCCCTGGGGCCAACGTCCTGACTTTC
CASSDVPGANVLTF
>.|.|TRBV2|TRBJ1-3
TGTGCCAGCAGTGAAGATGGGCAGGGGCCAGGAAACACCATATATTTT
CASSEDGQGPGNTIYF
>.|.|TRBV11-2|TRBJ1-1
TGTGCCAGCATGCACTTGGTGGACACTGAAGCTTTCTTT
CASMHLVDTEAFF
>TRBD2|.|TRBV6-5|TRBJ2-1
TGTGCCAGCAGTTACGGAGCGGGAGACAATGAGCAGTTCTTC
CASSYGAGDNEQFF
>.|once|TRBV6-5|TRBJ1-1
TGTGCCAGCAGTTACTGGGGACGGGGGGCAGGCACTGAAGCTTTCTTT
CASSYWGRGAGTEAFF
>TRBD1|.|TRBV11-3|TRBJ2-7
TGTGCCAGCAGCCCCGGGACAGGGGGCATTTACGAGCAGTACTTC
CASSPGTGGIYEQYF
>.|.|TRBV10-3|TRBJ2-7
TGTGCCATCAGTGGCGGGGCGGGGCCCTACGAGCAGTACTTC
CAISGGAGPYEQYF
>TRBD2|.|TRBV5-8|TRBJ2-3
TGTGCCAGCAGCTTAGGTAGCGGGAGCACAGATACGCAGTATTTT
CASSLGSGSTDTQYF
>TRBD1|.|TRBV9|TRBJ2-1
TGTGCCAGCGCTAAGACAGGGTGGGATGAGCAGTTCTTC
CASAKTGWDEQFF
>TRBD2|.|TRBV7-9|TRBJ2-7
TGTGCCAGCAGCAGCTGGACTAGCGGCTCCTACGAGCAGTACTTC
CASSSWTSGSYEQYF
>.|.|TRBV6-5|TRBJ1-2
TGTGCCAGCAGCCCCGACGGCGGCTATGGCTACACCTTC
CASSPDGGYGYTF
>.|.|TRBV7-9|TRBJ1-4
TGTGCCAGCAGCTCATCGGTCTCGACTAATGAAAAACTGTTTTTT
CASSSSVSTNEKLFF
>TRBD1|.|TRBV2|TRBJ1-2
TGTGCCAGCACTCCCGGGACAGGGGGCTATGGCTACACCTTC
CASTPGTGGYGYTF
>.|once|TRBV5-1|TRBJ2-3
TGCGCCAGCAGCTTGAGGGGGGCCACTAGCACAGATACGCAGTATTTT
CASSLRGATSTDTQYF
>.|.|TRBV29-1|TRBJ2-7
TGCAGCGTTGCGGGGGCAGGATACGAGCAGTACTTC
CSVAGAGYEQYF
>.|.|TRBV4-1|TRBJ2-7
TGCGCCAGCAGCCAAGGTCAGGGCTCCTACGAGCAGTACTTC
CASSQGQGSYEQYF
>.|.|TRBV9|TRBJ2-1
TGTGCCAGCAGCCCCGACGCCTACAATGAGCAGTTCTTC
CASSPDAYNEQFF
>.|.|TRBV19|TRBJ2-5
TGTGCCAGTAGTATAAGGGATTCTCTAGAGACCCAGTACTTC
CASSIRDSLETQYF
>.|.|TRBV25-1|TRBJ1-5
TGTGCCAGCAGTGGCCCCGGAGGGCCCCAGCATTTT
CASSGPGGPQHF
>.|.|TRBV30|TRBJ2-7
TGTGCCTGGAGTTGGGAGACAGTAGATTACGAGCAGTACTTC
CAWSWETVDYEQYF
>TRBD2|.|TRBV7-9|TRBJ2-7
TGTGCCAGCAGCTTAGCGGGAGGGCCCTACGAGCAGTACTTC
CASSLAGGPYEQYF
>TRBD2|.|TRBV14|TRBJ2-3
TGTGCCAGCAGCCAACTAGCGGGATTAAACACAGATACGCAGTATTTT
CASSQLAGLNTDTQYF
>TRBD1|.|TRBV2|TRBJ1-2
TGTGCCAGCAGTGAACTCCCCCCAGGGGGTTCTAACTATGGCTACACCTTC
CASSELPPGGSNYGYTF
>TRBD2|.|TRBV5-4|TRBJ2-5
TGTGCCAGCAGGCTGGGACTAGCGGGGGGCGGAACACAAGAGACCCAGTACTTC
CASRLGLAGGGTQETQYF
>.|.|TRBV6-1|TRBJ2-7
TGTGCCAGCAGTGAAGCGCTTGCCCACTACGAGCAGTACTTC
CASSEALAHYEQYF
>.|.|TRBV6-1|TRBJ2-7
TGTGCCAGCAGTGAATCCGGAGGGGGCGTCTACGAGCAGTACTTC
CASSESGGGVYEQYF
>TRBD2|.|TRBV5-1|TRBJ2-7
TGCGCCAGCAGCATGACTAGCGGGGCATCCTACGAGCAGTACTTC
CASSMTSGASYEQYF
>.|.|TRBV10-2|TRBJ1-2
TGCGCCAGCAGTGAGTCATATGGACACTATGGCTACACCTTC
CASSESYGHYGYTF
>.|.|TRBV10-3|TRBJ1-1
TGTGCCATCAGTGAAATTCTCCCGGCAATGAACACTGAAGCTTTCTTT
CAISEILPAMNTEAFF
>.|.|TRBV6-1|TRBJ1-4
TGTGCCAGCAGTGAGACCCCAGGGGTGGGTGAAAAACTGTTTTTT
CASSETPGVGEKLFF
>.|.|TRBV27|TRBJ2-7
TGTGCCAGCAGTTTTCTGGGGGGTGGGTTAAGCGAGCAGTACTTC
CASSFLGGGLSEQYF
>.|.|TRBV11-2|TRBJ2-2
TGTGCCACCCCCCCCGGAGAAGGCGGGGAGCTGTTTTTT
CATPPGEGGELFF
>.|.|TRBV10-1|TRBJ1-1
TGCGCCAGCAGTGAGATGGGGGACACTGAAGCTTTCTTT
CASSEMGDTEAFF
>TRBD2|.|TRBV27|TRBJ2-3
TGTGCCAGCAGTTTCGGGACTAGCGGGGTGCCAGATACGCAGTATTTT
CASSFGTSGVPDTQYF
>.|.|TRBV19|TRBJ1-2
TGTGCCAGTAGTAAACCGACAGAAAACTATGGCTACACCTTC
CASSKPTENYGYTF